This T cell receptor beta chain emerged from a study of T cell repertoires in cytomegalovirus infection. Background on the study: Signatures in public TCR beta sequences pointed to both CMV infection and matching HLA type.

TCRdb ran MiXCR on the reads and lists one entry per CDR3 protein. The table has over 150,000 distinct CDR3 sequences, about 21% seen once; the top ten hold around 2.7%. The CDR3 sequence is 14 residues long. V lost 6 bases to trimming and J lost 6 bases; unmatched junction nucleotides: 10. General study results and limits: Public TCR beta family frequency separated CMV-and-HLA carriers, including in an independent cohort.

Details on this clonotype: Its target is not known.

The sequence was obtained from a human donor in good health (CMV status not recorded). Some clones in this sample may be carry-over from other donors' samples. The source material was PBMCs. This chain connects TRBV12-3 or TRBV12-4 to TRBJ1-1, with 7 bases matching TRBD1. CDR3 DNA: TGTGCCAGCAGCATGGGACAGCTCAACCCTGAAGCTTTCTTT. Translating gives CASSMGQLNPEAFF.